One T cell receptor beta chain is described in this entry. The source of the sample is a study of T cell changes during pregnancy in multiple sclerosis. The data were produced by immunoSEQ multiplex PCR, yet TCRdb's version contains in-frame clones alone and is incomplete. The table has about 20,000 clones, 88% seen once; the top ten hold 6.5% to 9%. Germline V lookup: CDR1 LGHNA, CDR2 YNFKEQ. CDR3 length equals 17 residues. Germline trimming cut 0 bases from V and 6 bases from J; bases unmatched to any gene: 6. The chain links TRBV4-2 to TRBJ2-2, with 11 bases lining up with TRBD2. The sequence derives from a female donor in good health, enrolled as a control in a pregnancy study. Here the sequenced sample was CD8+ T cells from peripheral blood mononuclear cells, taken in the third trimester of pregnancy. Written as DNA, the CDR3 is TGTGCCAGCAGCCAAGAGGGGGAACTAGCGGGAGCCGGGGAGCTGTTTTTT. Protein: CASSQEGELAGAGELFF.